Listed below are T cell receptor beta chains from one sample, sequenced in a study of blood T cell repertoires in COVID-19. Here immunoSEQ multiplex PCR was the method, and the copy in TCRdb shows in-frame clones only, minus some. Seen here are 200,000 or so clones, roughly 88% observed once, and the top ten hold 6.2%. The specimen sequenced was peripheral blood. These TCRs come from a woman aged 40 to 49 who had recovered from COVID-19. Both conserved end residues are part of each CDR3. The D gene is left open where the match is weak. Clone sizes are given selectively: once, few, many, or a class where the clone is expanded.

v_gene	j_gene	abundance	d_gene	CDR3aa	CDR3nt
TRBV24-1	TRBJ2-3	.	.	CATSRGLGNTQYF	TGTGCCACCAGTCGGGGGTTGGGAAATACGCAGTATTTT
TRBV28	TRBJ2-6	.	.	CASSNYMGQGRGANVLTF	TGTGCCAGCAGCAACTATATGGGGCAGGGGCGTGGGGCCAACGTCCTGACTTTC
TRBV15	TRBJ1-3	.	.	CATSRAGPASSGNTIYF	TGTGCCACCAGCAGAGCGGGTCCGGCTAGCTCTGGAAACACCATATATTTT
TRBV4-1	TRBJ1-1	.	.	CASSQDEQADTEAFF	TGCGCCAGCAGCCAAGACGAGCAAGCGGACACTGAAGCTTTCTTT
TRBV27	TRBJ2-1	.	.	CASSLHRSSYNEQFF	TGTGCCAGCAGTTTACACAGGTCTTCCTACAATGAGCAGTTCTTC
TRBV2	TRBJ1-2	.	TRBD1	CASSIPGQGFGYTF	TGTGCCAGCAGTATACCGGGACAGGGTTTTGGCTACACCTTC
TRBV29-1	TRBJ1-2	.	TRBD1	CSVHDDRVEGYTF	TGCAGCGTTCACGACGACAGGGTAGAGGGCTACACCTTC
TRBV19	TRBJ2-1	.	TRBD2	CASSQTSGRAWDEQFF	TGTGCCAGTAGTCAGACTAGCGGGAGGGCATGGGATGAGCAGTTCTTC
TRBV7-9	TRBJ2-1	.	TRBD2	CASSPPGGLVDNEQFF	TGTGCCAGCAGCCCACCGGGAGGACTAGTAGACAATGAGCAGTTCTTC
TRBV25-1	TRBJ1-1	once	TRBD1	CASSDPAGGDTEAFF	TGTGCCAGCAGTGACCCGGCAGGGGGAGACACTGAAGCTTTCTTT
TRBV9	TRBJ1-4	.	.	CASSGLDRSNEKLFF	TGTGCCAGCAGCGGATTAGACAGGAGTAATGAAAAACTGTTTTTT
TRBV7-9	TRBJ2-1	.	TRBD2	CASSLGALSGRYYNEQFF	TGTGCCAGCAGCTTAGGGGCGTTGAGCGGGAGGTATTACAATGAGCAGTTCTTC
TRBV27	TRBJ1-5	.	.	CASSLSGLDQPQHF	TGTGCCAGCAGTTTATCCGGTCTTGATCAGCCCCAGCATTTT
TRBV28	TRBJ2-7	.	TRBD1	CASSLSPGQGYEQYF	TGTGCCAGCAGTTTATCCCCGGGACAGGGTTACGAGCAGTACTTC
TRBV4-3	TRBJ1-6	.	TRBD1	CASSPGQGTMAPLHF	TGCGCCAGCAGTCCGGGACAGGGGACCATGGCACCCCTCCACTTT
TRBV11-3	TRBJ2-1	.	.	CASSLNGYNEQFF	TGTGCCAGCAGCTTAAACGGGTACAATGAGCAGTTCTTC
TRBV2	TRBJ2-3	.	TRBD2	CASKGLAGDTDTQYF	TGTGCCAGCAAGGGACTAGCGGGGGACACAGATACGCAGTATTTT
TRBV6-5	TRBJ2-1	.	.	CASSYIRAYNEQFF	TGTGCCAGCAGTTACATCCGGGCCTACAATGAGCAGTTCTTC
TRBV3-1/TRBV3-2	TRBJ2-1	.	.	CASSQAYMEIHNEQFF	TGTGCCAGCAGCCAAGCTTACATGGAGATACACAATGAGCAGTTCTTC
TRBV19	TRBJ1-1	.	TRBD1	CASSIGTVNTEAFF	TGTGCCAGTAGTATTGGGACAGTCAACACTGAAGCTTTCTTT
TRBV18	TRBJ2-7	.	TRBD2	CASSPPVAGGGGYEQYF	TGTGCCAGCTCACCACCGGTGGCGGGAGGCGGGGGGTACGAGCAGTACTTC
TRBV19	TRBJ1-2	.	.	CASSKQLPGNYGYTF	TGTGCCAGTAGTAAGCAGTTACCAGGGAACTATGGCTACACCTTC
TRBV2	TRBJ1-1	.	.	CASSVTGNTEAFF	TGTGCCAGCAGCGTGACAGGGAACACTGAAGCTTTCTTT
TRBV29-1	TRBJ2-1	.	TRBD2	CSVAASGRAQDYNEQFF	TGCAGCGTTGCAGCCAGCGGGAGGGCCCAGGACTACAATGAGCAGTTCTTC
TRBV5-6	TRBJ1-5	.	.	CASSLGGTQPQHF	TGTGCCAGCAGCTTGGGCGGGACTCAGCCCCAGCATTTT
TRBV13	TRBJ1-3	many	.	CASSLGGAGSENTIYF	TGTGCCAGCAGCTTAGGGGGAGCTGGGTCGGAAAACACCATATATTTT
TRBV5-6	TRBJ2-2	.	.	CASSLPAAGELFF	TGTGCCAGCAGCTTGCCCGCGGCCGGGGAGCTGTTTTTT
TRBV29-1	TRBJ2-1	.	TRBD1	CSVERGQGVGNEQFF	TGCAGCGTTGAAAGGGGACAGGGGGTAGGCAATGAGCAGTTCTTC
TRBV4-2	TRBJ2-7	many	TRBD2	CASSHPLAGDTYEQYF	TGTGCCAGCAGCCACCCTTTAGCGGGAGACACCTACGAGCAGTACTTC
TRBV2	TRBJ1-2	.	.	CASSEGQDNYGYTF	TGTGCCAGCAGTGAAGGACAGGACAACTATGGCTACACCTTC
TRBV11-3	TRBJ2-1	.	TRBD1	CASSLTTGSSYNEQFF	TGTGCCAGCAGCTTAACGACAGGGAGCTCCTACAATGAGCAGTTCTTC
TRBV5-1	TRBJ2-2	once	.	CASSPGWGEAPGELFF	TGCGCCAGCAGCCCCGGCTGGGGGGAAGCGCCGGGGGAGCTGTTTTTT
TRBV11-2	TRBJ2-3	.	TRBD2	CASSIRLAGTDTQYF	TGTGCCAGCAGCATAAGACTAGCGGGCACAGATACGCAGTATTTT
TRBV28	TRBJ2-7	.	.	CASSPPGTYEQYF	TGTGCCAGCAGTCCCCCAGGAACCTACGAGCAGTACTTC
TRBV7-9	TRBJ2-2	.	.	CASTERDTGELFF	TGTGCCAGCACTGAGCGGGACACCGGGGAGCTGTTTTTT